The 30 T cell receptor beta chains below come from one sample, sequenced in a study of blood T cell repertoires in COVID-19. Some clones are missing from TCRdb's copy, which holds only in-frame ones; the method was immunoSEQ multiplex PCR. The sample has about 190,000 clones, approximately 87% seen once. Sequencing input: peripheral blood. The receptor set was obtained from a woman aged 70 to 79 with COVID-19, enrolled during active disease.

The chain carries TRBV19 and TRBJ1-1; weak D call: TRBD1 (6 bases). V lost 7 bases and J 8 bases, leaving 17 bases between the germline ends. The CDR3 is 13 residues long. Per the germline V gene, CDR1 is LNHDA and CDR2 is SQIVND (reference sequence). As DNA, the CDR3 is TGTGCCAGTAACCCAAACAGGGTTAGCGAAGCTTTCTTT. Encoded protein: CASNPNRVSEAFF.

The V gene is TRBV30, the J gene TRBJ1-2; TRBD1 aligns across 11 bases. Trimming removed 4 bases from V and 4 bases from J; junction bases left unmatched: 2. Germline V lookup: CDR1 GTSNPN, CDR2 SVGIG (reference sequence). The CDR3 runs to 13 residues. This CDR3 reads CAWTGTGGYGYTF. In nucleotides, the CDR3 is TGTGCCTGGACCGGGACAGGGGGCTATGGCTACACCTTC. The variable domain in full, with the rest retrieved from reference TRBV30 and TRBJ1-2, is SQTIHQWPATLVQPVGSPLSLECTVEGTSNPNLYWYRQAAGRGLQLLFYSVGIGQISSEVPQNLSASRPQDRQFILSSKKLLLSDSGFYLCAWTGTGGYGYTFGSGTRLTVV.

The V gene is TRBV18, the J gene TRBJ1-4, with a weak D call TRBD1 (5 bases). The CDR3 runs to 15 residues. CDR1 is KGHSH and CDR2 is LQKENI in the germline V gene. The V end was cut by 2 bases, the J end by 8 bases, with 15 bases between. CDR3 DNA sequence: TGTGCCAGCTCACCATCGGGCCAGGGTGGCGAAAAACTGTTTTTT. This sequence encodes CASSPSGQGGEKLFF.

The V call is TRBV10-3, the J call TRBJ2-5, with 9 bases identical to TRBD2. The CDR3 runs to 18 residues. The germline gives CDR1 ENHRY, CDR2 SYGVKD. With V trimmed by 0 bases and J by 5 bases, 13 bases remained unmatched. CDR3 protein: CAISESLGSSGGQETQYF. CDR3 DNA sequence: TGTGCCATCAGTGAGTCCCTGGGGAGTAGCGGGGGACAGGAGACCCAGTACTTC.

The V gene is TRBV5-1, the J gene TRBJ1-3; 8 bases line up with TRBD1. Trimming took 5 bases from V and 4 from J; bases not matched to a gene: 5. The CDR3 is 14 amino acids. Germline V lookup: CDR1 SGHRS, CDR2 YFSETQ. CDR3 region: CASRRGQEGNTIYF. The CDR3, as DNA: TGCGCCAGCAGGAGGGGACAGGAGGGAAACACCATATATTTT.

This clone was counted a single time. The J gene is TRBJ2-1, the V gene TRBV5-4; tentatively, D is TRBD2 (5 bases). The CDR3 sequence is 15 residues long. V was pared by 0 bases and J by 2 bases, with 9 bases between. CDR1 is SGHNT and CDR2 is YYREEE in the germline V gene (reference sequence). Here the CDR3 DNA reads TGTGCCAGCAGCTTGGTGCGGGTTGCCTACAATGAGCAGTTCTTC. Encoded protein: CASSLVRVAYNEQFF.

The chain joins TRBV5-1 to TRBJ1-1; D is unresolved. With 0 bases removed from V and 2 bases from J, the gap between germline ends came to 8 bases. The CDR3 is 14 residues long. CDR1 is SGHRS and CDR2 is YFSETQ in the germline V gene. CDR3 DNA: TGCGCCAGCAGCTTGGATGGCGGTAACACTGAAGCTTTCTTT. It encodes CASSLDGGNTEAFF.

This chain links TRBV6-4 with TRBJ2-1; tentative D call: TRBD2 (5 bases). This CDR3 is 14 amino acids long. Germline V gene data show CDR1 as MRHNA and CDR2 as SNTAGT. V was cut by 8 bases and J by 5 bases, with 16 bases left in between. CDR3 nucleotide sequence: TGTGCCAGCGGCCTAGGAGGCCAGAACAATGAGCAGTTCTTC. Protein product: CASGLGGQNNEQFF.

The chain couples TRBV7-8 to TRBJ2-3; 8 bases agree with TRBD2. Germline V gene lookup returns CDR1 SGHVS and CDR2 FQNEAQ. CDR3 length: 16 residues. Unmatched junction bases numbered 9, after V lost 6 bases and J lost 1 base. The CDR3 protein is CASRYESGGGTDTQYF. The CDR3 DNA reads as TGTGCCAGCAGATATGAGAGCGGGGGAGGCACAGATACGCAGTATTTT.

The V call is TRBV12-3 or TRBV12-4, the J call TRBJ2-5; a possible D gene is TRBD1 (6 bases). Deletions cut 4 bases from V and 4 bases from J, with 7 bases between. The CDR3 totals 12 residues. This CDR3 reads CASSSRGETQYF. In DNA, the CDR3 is TGTGCCAGCAGTTCCAGGGGAGAGACCCAGTACTTC.

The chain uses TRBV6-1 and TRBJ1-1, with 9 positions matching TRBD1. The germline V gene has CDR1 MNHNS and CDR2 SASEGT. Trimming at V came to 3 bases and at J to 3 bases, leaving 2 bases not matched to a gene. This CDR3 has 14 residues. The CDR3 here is CASSDGQGHTEAFF. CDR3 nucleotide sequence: TGTGCCAGCAGTGACGGACAGGGGCACACTGAAGCTTTCTTT.

DNA of the CDR3: TGTGCCAGCAGCCAGTCTCAGGGAGGCCGAAACGAGCAGTACTTC. Protein sequence: CASSQSQGGRNEQYF. J is TRBJ2-7 and V is TRBV3-1 (or the pseudogene TRBV3-2), with D maybe TRBD2 (6 bases). Trimming removed 3 bases from V and 5 bases from J, with 17 bases in between. The V gene's germline CDR1 is LGHDT and CDR2 YNNKEL (reference sequence). The CDR3 has 15 amino acids.

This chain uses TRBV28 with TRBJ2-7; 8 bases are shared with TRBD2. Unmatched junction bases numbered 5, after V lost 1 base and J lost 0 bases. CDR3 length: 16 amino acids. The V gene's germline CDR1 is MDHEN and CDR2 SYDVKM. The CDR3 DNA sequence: TGTGCCAGCAGTTTATACACTAGCGGTAGCTCCTACGAGCAGTACTTC. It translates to CASSLYTSGSSYEQYF.

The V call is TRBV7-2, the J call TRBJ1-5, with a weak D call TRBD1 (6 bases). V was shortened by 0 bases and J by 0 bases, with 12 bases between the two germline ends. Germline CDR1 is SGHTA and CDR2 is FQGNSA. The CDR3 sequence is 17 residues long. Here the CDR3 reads CASSLAPGQFSNQPQHF. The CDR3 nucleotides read TGTGCCAGCAGCTTAGCCCCCGGACAGTTTAGCAATCAGCCCCAGCATTTT. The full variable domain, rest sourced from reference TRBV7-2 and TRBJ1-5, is GAGVSQSPSNKVTEKGKDVELRCDPISGHTALYWYRQSLGQGLEFLIYFQGNSAPDKSGLPSDRFSAERTGGSVSTLTIQRTQQEDSAVYLCASSLAPGQFSNQPQHFGDGTRLSIL.

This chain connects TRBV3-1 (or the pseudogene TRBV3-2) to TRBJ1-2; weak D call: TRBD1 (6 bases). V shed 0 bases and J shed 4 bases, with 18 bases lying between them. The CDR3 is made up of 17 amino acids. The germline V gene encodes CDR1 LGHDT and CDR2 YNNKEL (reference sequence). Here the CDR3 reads CASSQDIGGAVLYGYTF. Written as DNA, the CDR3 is TGTGCCAGCAGCCAAGATATAGGGGGGGCGGTACTCTATGGCTACACCTTC.

The CDR3 bases are TGCGCCAGCAGCTTGATCGGCGACGCGGGGTCCGAGCAGTACTTC. Translating it yields CASSLIGDAGSEQYF. This chain connects TRBV5-1 to TRBJ2-7; the D gene is possibly TRBD2 (6 bases). This CDR3 contains 15 residues. The germline V and J ends were trimmed by 1 base and 6 bases, with 17 bases remaining between them. CDR1 is SGHRS and CDR2 is YFSETQ in the germline V gene. Full variable domain (outside the CDR3, taken from reference TRBV5-1 and TRBJ2-7): KAGVTQTPRYLIKTRGQQVTLSCSPISGHRSVSWYQQTPGQGLQFLFEYFSETQRNKGNFPGRFSGRQFSNSRSEMNVSTLELGDSALYLCASSLIGDAGSEQYFGPGTRLTVT.

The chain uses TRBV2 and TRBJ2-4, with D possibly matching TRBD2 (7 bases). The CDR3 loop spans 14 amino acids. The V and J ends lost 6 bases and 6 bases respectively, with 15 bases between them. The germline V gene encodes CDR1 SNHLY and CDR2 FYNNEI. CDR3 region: CASRGGTPVNIQYF. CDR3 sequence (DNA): TGTGCCAGCAGGGGAGGGACACCCGTAAACATTCAGTACTTC.

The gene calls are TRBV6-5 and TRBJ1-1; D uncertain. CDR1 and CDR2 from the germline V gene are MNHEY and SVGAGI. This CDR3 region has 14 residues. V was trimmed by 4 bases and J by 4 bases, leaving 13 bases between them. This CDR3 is CASSLRRESTEAFF. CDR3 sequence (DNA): TGTGCCAGCAGTTTACGCCGGGAGAGCACTGAAGCTTTCTTT.

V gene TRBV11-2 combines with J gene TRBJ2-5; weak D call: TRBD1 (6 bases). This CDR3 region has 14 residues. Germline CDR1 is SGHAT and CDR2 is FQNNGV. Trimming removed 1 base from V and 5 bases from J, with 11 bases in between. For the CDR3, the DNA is TGTGCCAGCAGCTTAGGTGGGGGCAGGGAGACCCAGTACTTC. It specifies CASSLGGGRETQYF.

For the CDR3, the DNA is TGTGCCAGCACAGTCGGGAGGGCCAGTACCGGGGAGCTGTTTTTT. Protein: CASTVGRASTGELFF. This chain connects TRBV2 to TRBJ2-2; 8 bases are shared with TRBD2. Germline V gives CDR1 SNHLY, CDR2 FYNNEI. The CDR3 sequence is 15 residues long. Unmatched junction bases numbered 9, after V lost 7 bases and J lost 5 bases.

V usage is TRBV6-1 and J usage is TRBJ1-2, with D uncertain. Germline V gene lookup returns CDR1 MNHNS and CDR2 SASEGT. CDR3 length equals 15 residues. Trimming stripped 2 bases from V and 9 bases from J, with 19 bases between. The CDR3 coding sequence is TGTGCCAGCAGTGAATTCGACACGGCTTTCGATCGCTACACCTTC. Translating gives CASSEFDTAFDRYTF.

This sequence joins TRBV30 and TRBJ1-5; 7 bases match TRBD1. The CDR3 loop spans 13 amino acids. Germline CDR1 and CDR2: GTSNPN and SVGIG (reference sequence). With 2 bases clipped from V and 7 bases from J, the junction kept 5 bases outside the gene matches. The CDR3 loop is CAWSKGAGQPQHF. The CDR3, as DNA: TGTGCCTGGAGTAAGGGGGCCGGCCAGCCCCAGCATTTT.

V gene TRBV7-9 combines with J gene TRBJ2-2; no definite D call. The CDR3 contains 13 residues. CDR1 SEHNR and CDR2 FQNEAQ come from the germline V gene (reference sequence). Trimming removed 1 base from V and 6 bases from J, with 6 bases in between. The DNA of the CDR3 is TGTGCCAGCAGCTTAGGCGTGTCCGGGGAGCTGTTTTTT. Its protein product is CASSLGVSGELFF. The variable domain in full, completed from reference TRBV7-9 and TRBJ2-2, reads DTGVSQNPRHKITKRGQNVTFRCDPISEHNRLYWYRQTLGQGPEFLTYFQNEAQLEKSRLLSDRFSAERPKGSFSTLEIQRTEQGDSAMYLCASSLGVSGELFFGEGSRLTVL.

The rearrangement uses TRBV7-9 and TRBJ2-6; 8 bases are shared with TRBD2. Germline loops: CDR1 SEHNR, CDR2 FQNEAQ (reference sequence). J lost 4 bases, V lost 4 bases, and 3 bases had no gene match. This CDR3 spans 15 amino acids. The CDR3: CASSSRTSGANVLTF. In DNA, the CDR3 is TGTGCCAGCAGCTCCCGGACTAGCGGGGCCAACGTCCTGACTTTC.

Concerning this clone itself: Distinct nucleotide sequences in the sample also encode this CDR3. CDR3 DNA sequence: TGTGCCAGTAGTATTGAGGCCGACTCCTACAATGAGCAGTTCTTC. Its translation is CASSIEADSYNEQFF. The chain couples TRBV19 to TRBJ2-1, with unresolved D. This CDR3 has 15 residues. The V and J ends lost 3 bases and 0 bases respectively, with 9 bases between them. The germline V gene has CDR1 LNHDA and CDR2 SQIVND (reference sequence).

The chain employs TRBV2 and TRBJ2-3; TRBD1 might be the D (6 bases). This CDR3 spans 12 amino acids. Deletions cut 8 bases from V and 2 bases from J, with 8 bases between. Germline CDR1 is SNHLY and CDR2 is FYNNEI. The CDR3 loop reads CASGQNTDTQYF. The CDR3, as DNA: TGTGCCAGCGGACAGAACACAGATACGCAGTATTTT.

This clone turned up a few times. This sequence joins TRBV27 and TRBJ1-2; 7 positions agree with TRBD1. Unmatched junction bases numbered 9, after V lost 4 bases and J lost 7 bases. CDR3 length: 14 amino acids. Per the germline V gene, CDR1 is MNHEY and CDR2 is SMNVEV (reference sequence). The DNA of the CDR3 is TGTGCCAGCAGTTGGGACAGCCGGGGCTCTGGCTACACCTTC. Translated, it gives CASSWDSRGSGYTF.

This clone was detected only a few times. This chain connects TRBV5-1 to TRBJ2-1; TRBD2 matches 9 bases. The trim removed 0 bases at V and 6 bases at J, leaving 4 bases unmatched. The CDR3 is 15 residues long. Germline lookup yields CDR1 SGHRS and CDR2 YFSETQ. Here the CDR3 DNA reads TGCGCCAGCAGCTTGGTTGGGACTAGCTTCAATGAGCAGTTCTTC. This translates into CASSLVGTSFNEQFF.

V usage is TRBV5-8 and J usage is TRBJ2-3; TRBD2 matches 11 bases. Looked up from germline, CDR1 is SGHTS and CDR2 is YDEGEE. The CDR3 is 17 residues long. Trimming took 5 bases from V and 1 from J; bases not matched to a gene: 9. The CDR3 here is CASSSGLAETGTDTQYF. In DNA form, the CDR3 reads TGTGCCAGCAGTTCGGGACTAGCGGAAACTGGCACAGATACGCAGTATTTT.

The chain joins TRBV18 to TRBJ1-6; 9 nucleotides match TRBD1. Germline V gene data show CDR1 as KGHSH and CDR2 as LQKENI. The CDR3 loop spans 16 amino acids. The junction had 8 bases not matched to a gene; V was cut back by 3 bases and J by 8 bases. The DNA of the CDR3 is TGTGCCAGCTCACCTAACCTTGGGACAGGGCATTCACCCCTCCACTTT. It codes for CASSPNLGTGHSPLHF. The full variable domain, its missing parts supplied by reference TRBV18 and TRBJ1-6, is NAGVMQNPRHLVRRRGQEARLRCSPMKGHSHVYWYRQLPEEGLKFMVYLQKENIIDESGMPKERFSAEFPKEGPSILRIQQVVRGDSAAYFCASSPNLGTGHSPLHFGNGTRLTVT.